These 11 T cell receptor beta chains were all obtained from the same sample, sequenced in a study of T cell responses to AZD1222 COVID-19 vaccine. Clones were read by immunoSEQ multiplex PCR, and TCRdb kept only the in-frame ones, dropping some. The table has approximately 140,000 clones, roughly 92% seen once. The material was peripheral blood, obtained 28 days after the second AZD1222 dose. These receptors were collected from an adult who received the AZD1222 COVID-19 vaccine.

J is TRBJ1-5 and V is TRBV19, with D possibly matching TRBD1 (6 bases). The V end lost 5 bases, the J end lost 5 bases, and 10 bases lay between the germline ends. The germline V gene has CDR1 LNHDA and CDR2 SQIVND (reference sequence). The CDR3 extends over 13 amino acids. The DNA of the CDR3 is TGTGCCAGTAGTCAACAGGGAGATCAGCCCCAGCATTTT. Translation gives CASSQQGDQPQHF. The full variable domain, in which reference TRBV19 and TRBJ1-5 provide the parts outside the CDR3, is DGGITQSPKYLFRKEGQNVTLSCEQNLNHDAMYWYRQDPGQGLRLIYYSQIVNDFQKGDIAEGYSVSREKKESFPLTVTSAQKNPTAFYLCASSQQGDQPQHFGDGTRLSIL.

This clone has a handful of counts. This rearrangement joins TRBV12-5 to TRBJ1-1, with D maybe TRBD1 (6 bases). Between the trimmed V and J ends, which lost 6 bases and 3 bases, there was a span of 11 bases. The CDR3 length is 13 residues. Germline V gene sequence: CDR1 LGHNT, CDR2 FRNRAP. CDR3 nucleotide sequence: TGTGCTAGTGGCCGGGGGGCTCACACTGAAGCTTTCTTT. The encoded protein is CASGRGAHTEAFF. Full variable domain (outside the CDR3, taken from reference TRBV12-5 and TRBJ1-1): DARVTQTPRHKVTEMGQEVTMRCQPILGHNTVFWYRQTMMQGLELLAYFRNRAPLDDSGMPKDRFSAEMPDATLATLKIQPSEPRDSAVYFCASGRGAHTEAFFGQGTRLTVV.

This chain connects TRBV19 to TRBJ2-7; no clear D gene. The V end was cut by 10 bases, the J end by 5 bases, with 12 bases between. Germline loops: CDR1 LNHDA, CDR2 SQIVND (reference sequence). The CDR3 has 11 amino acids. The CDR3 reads CATGDPHEQYF. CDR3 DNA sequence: TGTGCCACCGGAGACCCCCACGAGCAGTACTTC.

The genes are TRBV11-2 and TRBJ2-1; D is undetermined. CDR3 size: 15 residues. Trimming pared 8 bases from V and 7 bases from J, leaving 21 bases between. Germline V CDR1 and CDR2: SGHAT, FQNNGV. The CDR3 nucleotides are TGTGCCAGCCGCCGGGTGAGAGACGTCGGGAATGAGCAGTTCTTC. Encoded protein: CASRRVRDVGNEQFF.

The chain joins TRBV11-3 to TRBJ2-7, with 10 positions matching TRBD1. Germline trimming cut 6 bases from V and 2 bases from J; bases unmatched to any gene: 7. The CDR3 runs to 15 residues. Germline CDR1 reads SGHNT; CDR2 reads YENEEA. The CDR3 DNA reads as TGTGCCAGCAGGGTGCCAGGACAGGGGGCCTACGAGCAGTACTTC. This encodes CASRVPGQGAYEQYF.

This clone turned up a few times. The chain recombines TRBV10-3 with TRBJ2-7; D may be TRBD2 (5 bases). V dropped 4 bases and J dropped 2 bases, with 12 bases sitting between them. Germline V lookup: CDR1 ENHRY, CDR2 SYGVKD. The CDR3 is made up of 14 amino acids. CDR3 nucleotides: TGTGCCATCAGTGCCGCACTAGGAACCTACGAGCAGTACTTC. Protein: CAISAALGTYEQYF.

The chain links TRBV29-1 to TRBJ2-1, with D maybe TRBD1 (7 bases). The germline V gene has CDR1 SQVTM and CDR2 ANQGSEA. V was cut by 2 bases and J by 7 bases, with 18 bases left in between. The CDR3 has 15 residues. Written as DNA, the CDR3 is TGCAGCGTTGAAAGGGGGGACAGCCCGGGGAATGAGCAGTTCTTC. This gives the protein CSVERGDSPGNEQFF.

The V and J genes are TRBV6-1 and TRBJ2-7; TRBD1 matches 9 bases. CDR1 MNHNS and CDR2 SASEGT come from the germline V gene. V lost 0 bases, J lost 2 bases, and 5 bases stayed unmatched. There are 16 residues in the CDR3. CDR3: CASSEAGGQGAYEQYF. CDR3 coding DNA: TGTGCCAGCAGTGAAGCGGGGGGACAGGGAGCCTACGAGCAGTACTTC.

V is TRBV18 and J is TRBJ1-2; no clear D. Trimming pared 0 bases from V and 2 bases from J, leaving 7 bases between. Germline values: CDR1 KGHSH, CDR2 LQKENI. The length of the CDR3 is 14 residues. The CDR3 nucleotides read TGTGCCAGCTCACCACCATCCGTAAACTATGGCTACACCTTC. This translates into CASSPPSVNYGYTF.

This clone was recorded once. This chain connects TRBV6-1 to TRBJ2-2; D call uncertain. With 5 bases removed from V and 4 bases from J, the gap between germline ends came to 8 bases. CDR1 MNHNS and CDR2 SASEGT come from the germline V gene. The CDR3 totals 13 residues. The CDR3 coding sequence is TGTGCCAGCAGTCCCGAGTTCACCGGGGAGCTGTTTTTT. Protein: CASSPEFTGELFF.

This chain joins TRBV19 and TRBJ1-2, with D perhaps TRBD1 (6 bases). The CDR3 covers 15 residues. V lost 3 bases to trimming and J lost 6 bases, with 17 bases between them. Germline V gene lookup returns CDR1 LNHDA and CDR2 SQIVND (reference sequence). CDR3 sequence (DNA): TGTGCCAGTAGTATCTCCGGCAGGGGAAGAGATGGCTACACCTTC. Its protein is CASSISGRGRDGYTF. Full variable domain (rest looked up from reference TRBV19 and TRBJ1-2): DGGITQSPKYLFRKEGQNVTLSCEQNLNHDAMYWYRQDPGQGLRLIYYSQIVNDFQKGDIAEGYSVSREKKESFPLTVTSAQKNPTAFYLCASSISGRGRDGYTFGSGTRLTVV.